A single sample gave rise to the 10 T cell receptor beta chains below, sequenced in a study of T cells in Graves' hyperthyroidism and ophthalmopathy. Amplification of TCR beta CDR3 regions was performed using RNA transcripts as template. First-round RT-PCR targeting the TCR CDR3 was performed with the HTBI primer set. Via MiXCR, TCRdb re-called the multiplex PCR reads, giving one row per CDR3 protein. The repertoire holds 300,000 to 450,000 distinct CDR3 sequences, with 15% to 20% as singletons. Input material: blood. The receptors derive from a woman aged 40 to 49 with Graves' ophthalmopathy.

This clonotype was seen many times. The genes are TRBV25-1 and TRBJ1-1; no definite D call. Deletions cut 6 bases from V and 1 base from J, with 9 bases between. The CDR3 totals 13 residues. Per the germline V gene, CDR1 is MGHDK and CDR2 is SYGVNS. In DNA form, the CDR3 reads TGTGCCAGCAGCCCACACGGGAACACTGAAGCTTTCTTT. Translating gives CASSPHGNTEAFF.

This clonotype appeared many times. The chain couples TRBV12-3 or TRBV12-4 to TRBJ2-5; D possibly corresponds to TRBD2 (6 bases). V was shortened by 3 bases and J by 3 bases, with 11 bases between the two germline ends. CDR3 length equals 14 residues. In DNA form, the CDR3 reads TGTGCCAGCAGTTTTGGGTTAGCGGAAGAGACCCAGTACTTC. Translation: CASSFGLAEETQYF.

The table lists this clonotype with many counts. This chain joins TRBV27 and TRBJ2-7; TRBD1 agrees at 7 bases. This CDR3 region has 15 residues. V lost 6 bases to trimming and J lost 0 bases; unmatched junction nucleotides: 8. CDR1 and CDR2 (germline): MNHEY, SMNVEV (reference sequence). CDR3 residues: CASSQWDSSSYEQYF. The CDR3 coding sequence is TGTGCCAGCAGCCAATGGGACAGTTCCTCCTACGAGCAGTACTTC.

This clonotype showed up many times. This chain links TRBV20-1 with TRBJ2-4; D is perhaps TRBD2 (6 bases). V lost 3 bases, J lost 8 bases, and 17 bases lay in between. The CDR3 runs to 14 residues. The germline V gene encodes CDR1 DFQATT and CDR2 SNEGSKA (reference sequence). The CDR3, as DNA: TGCAGTGCTAGCGATCCGGGAGTGGTAGACATTCAGTACTTC. It codes for CSASDPGVVDIQYF.

This clonotype was picked up many times. The gene calls are TRBV12-3 or TRBV12-4 and TRBJ1-2; 9 bases fit TRBD1. The CDR3 sequence is 13 residues long. The V segment lost 4 bases and the J segment 5 bases; nucleotides outside the gene matches: 2. The DNA for the CDR3 is TGTGCCAGCAGTTGGGGACAGGGTTATGGCTACACCTTC. Translating it yields CASSWGQGYGYTF.

At least ten counts were recorded for this clonotype. The rearrangement links TRBV20-1 to TRBJ1-5; the D is unclear. This CDR3 contains 17 residues. Trimming stripped 0 bases from V and 3 bases from J, with 18 bases between. Germline lookup yields CDR1 DFQATT and CDR2 SNEGSKA (reference sequence). The CDR3 loop reads CSARDAAGAGHNQPQHF. The CDR3 DNA is TGCAGTGCTAGAGATGCGGCCGGTGCAGGCCACAATCAGCCCCAGCATTTT.

Ten or more counts support this clonotype. The chain recombines TRBV7-6 with TRBJ2-5, with D possibly being TRBD2 (6 bases). Germline V CDR1 and CDR2: SGHVS, FNYEAQ. The CDR3 spans 14 residues. The V end was cut by 5 bases, the J end by 5 bases, with 15 bases between. The CDR3 is CASSNPEGRETQYF. The CDR3 nucleotides are TGTGCCAGCAGCAACCCGGAGGGCCGGGAGACCCAGTACTTC.

There are many counts of this clonotype. This rearrangement joins TRBV29-1 to TRBJ1-1, with TRBD1 matching over 7 bases. The V gene's germline CDR1 is SQVTM and CDR2 ANQGSEA. The junction had 6 bases not matched to a gene; V was cut back by 5 bases and J by 0 bases. The CDR3 extends over 14 amino acids. In DNA form, the CDR3 reads TGCAGCGTTATCACAGGGGAAATGAACACTGAAGCTTTCTTT. The encoded protein is CSVITGEMNTEAFF.

J is TRBJ2-5 and V is TRBV15; D uncertain. Germline V gives CDR1 LNHNV, CDR2 YYDKDF (reference sequence). Trimming left V 1 base short and J 7 bases short, with 13 bases between. CDR3 size: 14 residues. CDR3 amino acids: CATSRGLRWGTQYF. The CDR3, as DNA: TGTGCCACCAGCAGAGGGTTGCGGTGGGGGACCCAGTACTTC. Combining the CDR3 with reference TRBV15 and TRBJ2-5 gives the whole variable domain DAMVIQNPRYQVTQFGKPVTLSCSQTLNHNVMYWYQQKSSQAPKLLFHYYDKDFNNEADTPDNFQSRRPNTSFCFLDIRSPGLGDTAMYLCATSRGLRWGTQYFGPGTRLLVL.

This clonotype was seen ten or more times. The genes are TRBV7-8 and TRBJ2-3, with 7 bases aligning to TRBD1. The germline gives CDR1 SGHVS, CDR2 FQNEAQ. CDR3 size: 15 residues. Losses at the gene ends were 5 bases for V and 0 bases for J; bases not matched to a gene: 5. The CDR3 loop reads CASSRTGRSTDTQYF. CDR3 coding DNA: TGTGCCAGCAGCCGGACAGGTCGTAGCACAGATACGCAGTATTTT.